Given below is one T cell receptor beta chain in context. The source of the sample is a study of technical replicates of blood from several donors. CDR1 SGHRS and CDR2 YFSETQ come from the germline V gene. V dropped 0 bases and J dropped 3 bases, with 9 bases sitting between them. This CDR3 region has 14 residues. The data were produced by immunoSEQ multiplex PCR, yet TCRdb's version contains in-frame clones alone and is incomplete. The data contain 65,000 to 90,000 clones, about 91% of them singletons. V usage is TRBV5-1 and J usage is TRBJ1-1, with D unresolved. The clonotype originates from a human donor in good health. Sequenced sample: T cells isolated from PBMCs. The CDR3 here is CASSLASRDTEAFF. CDR3 coding DNA: TGCGCCAGCAGCTTGGCCTCCCGGGACACTGAAGCTTTCTTT.